Described below is a single T cell receptor (beta chain) sequence and its context. What it binds is unknown. This table comes from immunoSEQ multiplex PCR, and its TCRdb copy is limited to in-frame clones, with some not included. This table holds about 170,000 clones, 85% to 95% found once. In germline, CDR1 is LGHDT, CDR2 YNNKEL (reference sequence). This CDR3 is 12 amino acids long. V was cut by 3 bases and J by 2 bases, with 5 bases left in between. This record comes from a study of T cell responses to AZD1222 COVID-19 vaccine. Study-wide points: At 160-218 and 743-854, vaccine-associated CD4 TCRs were dominant, and they spanned spike.

The chain employs TRBV3-1 (or the pseudogene TRBV3-2) and TRBJ2-7; no clear D. Here the sequenced sample was peripheral blood, taken on day 0 of AZD1222 vaccination. The source of this sequence is an adult in good health. CDR3 protein: CASSQSTYEQYF. CDR3 nucleotides: TGTGCCAGCAGCCAGAGTACCTACGAGCAGTACTTC.